The sequence of this TCR beta chain was determined in a study of cytomegalovirus exposure and HLA in healthy donors. It was with 60 Vbeta and 13 Jbeta primers that the PCR ran. The assay was immunoSEQ multiplex PCR, and TCRdb's table has in-frame clones only and misses some. There are some 150,000 clones in the sample; 80% occur only once, and approximately 4.8% lies in the top ten. This clone was counted once. This clonotype was obtained from a man aged 25-45 years in good health and CMV-seronegative. The specimen was PBMCs.

The CDR3 DNA reads as TGTGCCAGCAGCTTAGACAGAGCCGGGACAGGGTCGGAGGCTAACTATGGCTACACCTTC. The encoded protein is CASSLDRAGTGSEANYGYTF. The chain joins TRBV11-2 to TRBJ1-2; 9 nucleotides line up with TRBD1. V was clipped by 0 bases and J by 0 bases; unmatched bases: 14. This CDR3 contains 20 residues. CDR1 is SGHAT and CDR2 is FQNNGV in the germline V gene.